The clone carrying this T cell receptor (beta chain) was counted a single time. Generated by immunoSEQ multiplex PCR, the TCRdb table keeps only in-frame clones and is missing some. Of about 45,000 clones listed, around 86% are singletons. The V and J ends lost 4 bases and 6 bases, in that order; junction bases with no gene match: 10. The CDR3 has 15 residues. The germline V gene encodes CDR1 GTSNPN and CDR2 SVGIG (reference sequence). The entry originates in a study of lymphopenia after photon versus proton radiotherapy. The receptor was isolated from a man aged 35-49 years with gastric cancer. The rearrangement joins TRBV30 to TRBJ2-2; 8 bases are shared with TRBD1. The specimen comprised peripheral blood, sampled from a patient treated with photon-based radiotherapy. The CDR3 sequence is CAWKRTGYGPGELFF. CDR3 bases: TGTGCCTGGAAGAGGACAGGGTATGGTCCCGGGGAGCTGTTTTTT.